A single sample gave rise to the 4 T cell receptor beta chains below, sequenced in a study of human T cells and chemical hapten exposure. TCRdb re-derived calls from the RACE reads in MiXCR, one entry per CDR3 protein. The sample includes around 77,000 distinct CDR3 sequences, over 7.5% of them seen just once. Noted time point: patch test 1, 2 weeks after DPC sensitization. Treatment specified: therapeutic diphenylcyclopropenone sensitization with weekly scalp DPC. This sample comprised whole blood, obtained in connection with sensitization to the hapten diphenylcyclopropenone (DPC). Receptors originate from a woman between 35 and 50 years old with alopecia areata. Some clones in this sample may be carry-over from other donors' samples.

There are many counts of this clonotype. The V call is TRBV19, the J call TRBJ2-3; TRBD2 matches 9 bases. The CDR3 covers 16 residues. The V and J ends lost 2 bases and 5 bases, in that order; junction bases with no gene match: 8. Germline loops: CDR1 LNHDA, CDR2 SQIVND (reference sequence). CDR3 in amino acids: CASSITAGGPGDTQYF. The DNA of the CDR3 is TGTGCCAGTAGTATAACGGCGGGGGGGCCGGGAGATACGCAGTATTTT.

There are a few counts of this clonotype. CDR3 loop: CASSQGGQGADTQYF. CDR3 coding DNA: TGTGCCAGCAGCCAAGGAGGACAGGGGGCAGATACGCAGTATTTT. The genes are TRBV4-2 and TRBJ2-3; 10 bases align to TRBD1. This CDR3 is 15 amino acids long. CDR1 is LGHNA, CDR2 YNFKEQ, per germline. J gave up 4 bases and V 1 base, and 2 bases lay outside the gene matches.

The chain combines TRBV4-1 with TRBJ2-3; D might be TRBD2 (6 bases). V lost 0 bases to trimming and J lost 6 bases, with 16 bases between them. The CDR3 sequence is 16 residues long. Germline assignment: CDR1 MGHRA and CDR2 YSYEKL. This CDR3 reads CASSQDQGLAGDTQYF. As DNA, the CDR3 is TGCGCCAGCAGCCAAGATCAGGGCCTGGCGGGGGATACGCAGTATTTT.

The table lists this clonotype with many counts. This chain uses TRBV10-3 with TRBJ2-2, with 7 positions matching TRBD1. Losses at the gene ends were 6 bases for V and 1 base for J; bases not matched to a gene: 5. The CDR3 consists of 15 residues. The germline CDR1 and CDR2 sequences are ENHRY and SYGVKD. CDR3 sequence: CAIRSGQMNTGELFF. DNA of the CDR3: TGTGCCATCAGATCGGGACAGATGAACACCGGGGAGCTGTTTTTT.